The entry below describes one T cell receptor beta chain. Original processing notes: Scientists estimated how many nucleated cells there were by amplifying reference gene primers. Method: immunoSEQ multiplex PCR; TCRdb's copy keeps in-frame clones and lacks some. V, J and clone size were drawn from that table, and D and trimming were deduced from the DNA. The sample has approximately 280,000 clones; 86% are singletons. This record comes from a study of blood T cell repertoires in COVID-19. The wider study: There were acute and convalescent COVID-19 samples, and they came from the United States, Italy and Spain. In each case, the material was cDNA or gDNA derived from T cells, B-cell-depleted T cells, or PBMCs.

Trimming stripped 6 bases from V and 1 base from J, with 9 bases between. Germline V gene lookup returns CDR1 MNHEY and CDR2 SVGAGI. This CDR3 spans 13 amino acids. The receptor was derived from a woman in her twenties or thirties who had recovered from COVID-19. Source material: peripheral blood. The chain is built from TRBV6-5 and TRBJ1-1; D remains ambiguous. CDR3 bases: TGTGCCAGCAGGGATTACAGGAACACTGAAGCTTTCTTT. Residues: CASRDYRNTEAFF.